This entry lists 14 T cell receptor beta chains sequenced from one sample in a study of blood T cell repertoires in COVID-19. TCRdb's copy holds only in-frame clones and misses some; the assay was immunoSEQ multiplex PCR. This sample yields about 300,000 clones, of which roughly 86% are seen a single time; less than 3% belongs to the top ten. Sequencing input: PBMCs or T cells enriched from blood (not recorded which). The receptor source for this set is a woman in her forties or fifties who had been exposed to COVID-19.

The chain recombines TRBV2 with TRBJ1-1; no reliable D call. CDR3 length: 14 amino acids. Trimming took 6 bases from V and 0 from J, leaving 11 bases between them. Germline V gene data show CDR1 as SNHLY and CDR2 as FYNNEI. CDR3 coding DNA: TGTGCCAGCAGGCGGACTACGATGAACACTGAAGCTTTCTTT. The encoded protein is CASRRTTMNTEAFF. Complete variable domain (other parts from reference TRBV2 and TRBJ1-1): EPEVTQTPSHQVTQMGQEVILRCVPISNHLYFYWYRQILGQKVEFLVSFYNNEISEKSEIFDDQFSVERPDGSNFTLKIRSTKLEDSAMYFCASRRTTMNTEAFFGQGTRLTVV.

This chain connects TRBV12-3 or TRBV12-4 to TRBJ2-7; possibly TRBD2 for D (5 bases). The CDR3 has 13 amino acids. Trimming removed 7 bases at V and 2 bases at J, with 12 bases between. The CDR3 coding sequence is TGTGCCAGCACCACCCTCGGGGCCTACGAGCAGTACTTC. This gives the protein CASTTLGAYEQYF.

The chain is built from TRBV19 and TRBJ1-5, with 10 positions matching TRBD1. There are 15 residues in the CDR3. Germline loops: CDR1 LNHDA, CDR2 SQIVND (reference sequence). V was pared by 5 bases and J by 2 bases, with 3 bases of the junction left unmatched. The CDR3 DNA reads as TGTGCCAGTAGTGGGACAGGGGCCCGCAATCAGCCCCAGCATTTT. This gives the protein CASSGTGARNQPQHF.

This chain uses TRBV19 with TRBJ2-7; 9 positions match TRBD1. Trimming removed 2 bases from V and 6 bases from J; junction bases left unmatched: 2. Germline CDR1 and CDR2: LNHDA and SQIVND (reference sequence). There are 13 residues in the CDR3. The CDR3 here is CASSITGGREQYF. In nucleotides, the CDR3 is TGTGCCAGTAGTATAACAGGGGGCCGCGAGCAGTACTTC.

The rearrangement links TRBV27 to TRBJ1-5; 9 nucleotides match TRBD1. The CDR3 loop spans 18 amino acids. Trimming took 2 bases from V and 6 from J; bases not matched to a gene: 14. Germline loops: CDR1 MNHEY, CDR2 SMNVEV (reference sequence). The CDR3 sequence is CASSLRRPETGGSQPQHF. For the CDR3, the DNA is TGTGCCAGCAGTTTACGAAGACCTGAAACAGGGGGCAGTCAGCCCCAGCATTTT.

J is TRBJ1-5 and V is TRBV25-1; D gene uncertain. Trimming left V 2 bases short and J 9 bases short, with 14 bases between. Per the germline V gene, CDR1 is MGHDK and CDR2 is SYGVNS. The CDR3 sequence is 14 residues long. This chain's CDR3 is CASSEEAASGPQHF. In DNA form, the CDR3 reads TGTGCCAGCAGTGAAGAGGCCGCTTCGGGGCCCCAGCATTTT.

The V call is TRBV2, the J call TRBJ1-5, with D possibly matching TRBD1 (6 bases). Germline V lookup: CDR1 SNHLY, CDR2 FYNNEI. V was cut by 4 bases and J by 3 bases, with 10 bases left in between. The CDR3 covers 14 residues. The CDR3 coding sequence is TGTGCCAGCAGTGGTCGACAGGACAATCAGCCCCAGCATTTT. Its protein is CASSGRQDNQPQHF.

The chain combines TRBV28 with TRBJ1-2, with 8 bases matching TRBD1. Trimming removed 7 bases from V and 5 bases from J; junction bases left unmatched: 15. The germline gives CDR1 MDHEN, CDR2 SYDVKM. The CDR3 spans 16 residues. The CDR3 sequence is CASIQTGDVSRYGYTF. The CDR3 region has the DNA TGTGCCAGCATTCAGACAGGGGACGTAAGCCGATATGGCTACACCTTC.

V and J are TRBV5-5 and TRBJ1-1; 8 bases agree with TRBD1. With V trimmed by 4 bases and J by 4 bases, 6 bases remained unmatched. This CDR3 region has 14 residues. Germline CDR1 and CDR2: SGHKS and YYEKEE (reference sequence). The CDR3 nucleotides are TGTGCCAGCAGCCGGGGAACAGGGGGCACTGAAGCTTTCTTT. Its translation: CASSRGTGGTEAFF.

This chain uses TRBV28 with TRBJ2-3, with D perhaps matching TRBD2 (5 bases). Germline V gene sequence: CDR1 MDHEN, CDR2 SYDVKM. The V end lost 3 bases, the J end lost 5 bases, and 18 bases lay between the germline ends. The CDR3 totals 16 residues. The CDR3: CASSLISVAAGDTQYF. CDR3 sequence (DNA): TGTGCCAGCAGTTTGATTAGCGTCGCGGCGGGAGATACGCAGTATTTT.

This rearrangement joins TRBV5-1 to TRBJ2-3; D unresolved. Between the trimmed V and J ends, which lost 4 bases and 0 bases, there was a span of 9 bases. The CDR3 contains 14 residues. CDR1 and CDR2 (germline): SGHRS, YFSETQ. CDR3 region: CASSPFMSTDTQYF. The CDR3 nucleotides read TGCGCCAGCAGCCCCTTTATGAGCACAGATACGCAGTATTTT.

The chain links TRBV19 to TRBJ2-2, with 10 bases lining up with TRBD2. The length of the CDR3 is 13 residues. Unmatched junction bases numbered 6, after V lost 11 bases and J lost 6 bases. CDR1 LNHDA and CDR2 SQIVND come from the germline V gene (reference sequence). CDR3 region: CASSGGAAGELFF. As DNA, the CDR3 is TGTGCCTCAAGCGGGGGGGCCGCCGGGGAGCTGTTTTTT.

This clone came up once. V and J are TRBV3-1 (or the pseudogene TRBV3-2) and TRBJ2-5; 12 nucleotides match TRBD2. There are 18 residues in the CDR3. The germline gives CDR1 LGHDT, CDR2 YNNKEL (reference sequence). The V gene end was trimmed by 4 bases and the J gene end by 3 bases; junction bases not matched to a gene: 12. The CDR3 spells CASSLRLAGAQTEETQYF. CDR3 DNA sequence: TGTGCCAGCAGCCTTAGACTAGCGGGGGCCCAGACTGAAGAGACCCAGTACTTC.

The V gene is TRBV30, the J gene TRBJ1-1; D might be TRBD1 (5 bases). The germline V gene encodes CDR1 GTSNPN and CDR2 SVGIG (reference sequence). The length of the CDR3 is 14 residues. Trimming removed 0 bases at V and 2 bases at J, with 10 bases between. The CDR3 DNA reads TGTGCCTGGAGTGTAGACAGCTCAAACACTGAAGCTTTCTTT. Amino acid sequence: CAWSVDSSNTEAFF.